This passage covers 9 T cell receptor beta chains from one sample sequenced in a study of spatial heterogeneity in lung cancer. Time point defined: sample taken at primary tumor resection. TCRdb reprocessed the 5' RACE reads with MiXCR, giving one entry per CDR3 protein. In the table there are about 92,000 distinct CDR3 sequences, 12% of which are singletons. The sequenced sample was PBMCs, obtained at surgery. These receptor sequences come from a male donor with early-stage non-small cell lung cancer.

This clonotype was observed a handful of times. This chain joins TRBV20-1 and TRBJ2-5, with TRBD2 matching over 10 bases. Germline CDR1 DFQATT, CDR2 SNEGSKA (reference sequence). The J segment lost 4 bases and the V segment lost 3 bases, leaving 2 bases of the junction unmatched. The CDR3 sequence is 13 residues long. DNA of the CDR3: TGCAGTGCTAGGGCTAGCGGGGGAGAGACCCAGTACTTC. As protein: CSARASGGETQYF.

This rearrangement joins TRBV20-1 to TRBJ2-3; D is unclear. This CDR3 spans 15 amino acids. V was clipped by 5 bases and J by 4 bases, with 19 bases between them. Germline-derived CDR1 and CDR2 are DFQATT and SNEGSKA (reference sequence). As DNA, the CDR3 is TGCAGTGCTTTGGGCCCGGCTACACCCCCAGATACGCAGTATTTT. Encoded protein: CSALGPATPPDTQYF.

This clonotype was observed at least ten times. The CDR3, as DNA: TGCAGTGCTAGGAGACTAGCGGGGTCTCAATCGAACACCGGGGAGCTGTTTTTT. Translation: CSARRLAGSQSNTGELFF. V usage is TRBV20-1 and J usage is TRBJ2-2; the match to TRBD2 covers 11 bases. The germline V gene encodes CDR1 DFQATT and CDR2 SNEGSKA (reference sequence). This CDR3 comprises 18 residues. Trimming at V came to 3 bases and at J to 0 bases, leaving 9 bases not matched to a gene.

This clonotype appeared a few times. This chain connects TRBV18 to TRBJ2-5, with D perhaps TRBD1 or TRBD2 (5 bases each). CDR1 and CDR2 (germline): KGHSH, LQKENI. The CDR3 contains 14 residues. V was pared by 3 bases and J by 1 base, with 9 bases between. CDR3 sequence (DNA): TGTGCCAGCTCACCGAGGGGCAGCCAAGAGACCCAGTACTTC. Translating gives CASSPRGSQETQYF.

This clonotype showed up many times. The V call is TRBV20-1, the J call TRBJ2-7; 9 bases align to TRBD1. The CDR3 is 14 amino acids. V dropped 6 bases and J dropped 2; count of bases not matched to a gene: 8. Per germline, CDR1 DFQATT and CDR2 SNEGSKA (reference sequence). The CDR3 protein is CSAPWGQGTYEQYF. The CDR3 DNA is TGCAGTGCCCCTTGGGGACAGGGAACCTACGAGCAGTACTTC.

The V gene is TRBV6-5, the J gene TRBJ2-5, with D tentatively TRBD1 or TRBD2 (5 bases each). The V gene's germline CDR1 is MNHEY and CDR2 SVGAGI. This CDR3 region has 13 residues. Trimming stripped 7 bases from V and 6 bases from J, with 15 bases between. CDR3 sequence (DNA): TGTGCCAGCAAGAGGGGCCCGGTGAAGACCCAGTACTTC. It specifies CASKRGPVKTQYF.

This clonotype occurred a few times. This chain uses TRBV20-1 with TRBJ1-5, with D unclear. Germline V gene sequence: CDR1 DFQATT, CDR2 SNEGSKA (reference sequence). There are 12 residues in the CDR3. V was clipped by 3 bases and J by 4 bases, with 7 bases between them. The CDR3 nucleotides are TGCAGTGCTAGGGATGTTAATCAGCCCCAGCATTTT. Translated, it gives CSARDVNQPQHF.

The rearrangement uses TRBV29-1 and TRBJ2-2; perhaps TRBD2 as D (6 bases). Looked up from germline, CDR1 is SQVTM and CDR2 is ANQGSEA. CDR3 size: 14 residues. Trimming pared 3 bases from V and 7 bases from J, leaving 15 bases between. The CDR3 loop reads CSVDIIVGGGELFF. The CDR3 DNA sequence: TGCAGCGTTGATATTATAGTGGGGGGCGGGGAGCTGTTTTTT.

This clonotype was seen a few times. As DNA, the CDR3 is TGCAGCGCGGTAGGGGGGGACTCCTACGAGCAGTACTTC. This sequence encodes CSAVGGDSYEQYF. V usage is TRBV29-1 and J usage is TRBJ2-7, with D possibly being TRBD2 (7 bases). The CDR3 consists of 13 residues. V was cut by 7 bases and J by 0 bases, with 13 bases left in between. Germline V gene lookup returns CDR1 SQVTM and CDR2 ANQGSEA.